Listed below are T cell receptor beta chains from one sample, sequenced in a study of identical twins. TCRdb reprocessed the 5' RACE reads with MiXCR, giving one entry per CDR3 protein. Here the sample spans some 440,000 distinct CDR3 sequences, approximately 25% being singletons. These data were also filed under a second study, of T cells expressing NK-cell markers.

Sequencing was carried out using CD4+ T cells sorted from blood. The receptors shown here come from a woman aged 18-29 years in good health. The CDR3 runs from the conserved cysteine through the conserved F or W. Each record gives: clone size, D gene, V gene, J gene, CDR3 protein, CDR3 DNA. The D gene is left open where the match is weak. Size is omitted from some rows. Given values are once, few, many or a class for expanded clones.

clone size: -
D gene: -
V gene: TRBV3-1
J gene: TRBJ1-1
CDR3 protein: CASSHRTTEAFF
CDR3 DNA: TGTGCCAGCAGCCATCGGACCACTGAAGCTTTCTTT

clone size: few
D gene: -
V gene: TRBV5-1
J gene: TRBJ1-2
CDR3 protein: CASSLVEGSHGYTF
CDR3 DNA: TGCGCCAGCAGCTTGGTTGAGGGGAGCCATGGCTACACCTTC

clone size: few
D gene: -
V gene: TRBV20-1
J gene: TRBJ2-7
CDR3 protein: CSALPGRPHEQYF
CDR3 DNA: TGCAGTGCCCTACCCGGGAGACCCCACGAGCAGTACTTC

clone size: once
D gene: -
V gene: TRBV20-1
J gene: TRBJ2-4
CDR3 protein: CSPLDSIAKNIQYF
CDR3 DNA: TGCAGTCCACTCGACTCCATAGCCAAAAACATTCAGTACTTC

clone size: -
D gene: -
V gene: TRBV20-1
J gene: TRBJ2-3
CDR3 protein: CSASGSDVTDTQYF
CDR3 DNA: TGCAGTGCTAGTGGGTCAGATGTTACAGATACGCAGTATTTT

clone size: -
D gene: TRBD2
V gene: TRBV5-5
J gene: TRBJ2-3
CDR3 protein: CASSLGPSGAPTDTQYF
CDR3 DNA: TGTGCCAGCAGCTTGGGTCCTAGCGGGGCCCCCACAGATACGCAGTATTTT

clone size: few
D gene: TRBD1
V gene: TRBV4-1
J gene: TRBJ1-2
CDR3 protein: CASSQDGSLQGNYGYTF
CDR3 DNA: TGCGCCAGCAGCCAAGATGGTTCCTTACAGGGGAACTATGGCTACACCTTC

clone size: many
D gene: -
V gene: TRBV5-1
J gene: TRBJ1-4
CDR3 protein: CASSLERLNEKLFF
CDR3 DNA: TGCGCCAGCAGCTTGGAGCGGCTTAATGAAAAACTGTTTTTT

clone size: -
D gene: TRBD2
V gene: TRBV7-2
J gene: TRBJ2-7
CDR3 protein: CASSFTAGGPSYEQYF
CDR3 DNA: TGTGCCAGCAGCTTCACAGCGGGGGGCCCATCCTACGAGCAGTACTTC

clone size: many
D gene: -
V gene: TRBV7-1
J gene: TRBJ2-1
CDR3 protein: CASSSTGWISPEFHSSYNEQFF
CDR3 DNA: TGTGCCAGCAGCTCCACAGGGTGGATTTCCCCCGAGTTCCATTCCTCCTACAATGAGCAGTTCTTC

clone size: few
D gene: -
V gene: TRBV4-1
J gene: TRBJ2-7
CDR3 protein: CASSQGTAISYEQYF
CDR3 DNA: TGCGCCAGCAGCCAAGGTACAGCGATCTCCTACGAGCAGTACTTC

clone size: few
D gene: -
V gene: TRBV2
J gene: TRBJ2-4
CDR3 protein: CASERDTIAKNIQYF
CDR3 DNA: TGTGCCAGCGAACGGGACACCATAGCCAAAAACATTCAGTACTTC

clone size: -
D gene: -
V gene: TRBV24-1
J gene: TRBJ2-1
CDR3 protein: CATSAPSYNEQFF
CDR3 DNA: TGTGCCACCAGTGCCCCCTCATACAATGAGCAGTTCTTC

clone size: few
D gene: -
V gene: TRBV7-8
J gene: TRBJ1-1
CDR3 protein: CASSGGRTEAFF
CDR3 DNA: TGTGCCAGCAGCGGCGGGCGAACTGAAGCTTTCTTT

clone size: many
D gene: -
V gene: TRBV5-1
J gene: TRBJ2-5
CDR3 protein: CASSFGGQETQYF
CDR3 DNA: TGTGCCAGCAGTTTTGGGGGGCAAGAGACCCAGTACTTC

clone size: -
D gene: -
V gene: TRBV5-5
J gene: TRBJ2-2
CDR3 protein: CASSLWKRSGTGELFF
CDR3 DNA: TGTGCCAGCAGCTTGTGGAAGCGTTCGGGCACCGGGGAGCTGTTTTTT

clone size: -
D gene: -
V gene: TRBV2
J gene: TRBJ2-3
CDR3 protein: CASRVYLSTDTQYF
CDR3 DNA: TGTGCCAGCAGGGTTTACCTTAGCACAGATACGCAGTATTTT

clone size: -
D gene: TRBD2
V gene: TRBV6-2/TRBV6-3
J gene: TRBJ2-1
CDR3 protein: CASGLSSGGNNEQFF
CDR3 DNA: TGTGCCAGCGGCTTGTCTAGCGGGGGGAACAATGAGCAGTTCTTC

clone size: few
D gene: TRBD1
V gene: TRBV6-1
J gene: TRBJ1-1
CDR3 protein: CASSRGQGGVAFF
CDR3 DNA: TGTGCCAGCAGTCGCGGACAGGGCGGGGTAGCTTTCTTT

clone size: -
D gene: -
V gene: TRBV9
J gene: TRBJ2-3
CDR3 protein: CASSVAPRASMGDTQYF
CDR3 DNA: TGTGCCAGCAGCGTAGCCCCTCGGGCCTCGATGGGTGATACGCAGTATTTT

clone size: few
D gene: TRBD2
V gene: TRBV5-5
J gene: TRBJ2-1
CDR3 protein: CASSSIAGESYNEQFF
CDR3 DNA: TGTGCCAGCAGCTCCATAGCGGGAGAATCCTACAATGAGCAGTTCTTC